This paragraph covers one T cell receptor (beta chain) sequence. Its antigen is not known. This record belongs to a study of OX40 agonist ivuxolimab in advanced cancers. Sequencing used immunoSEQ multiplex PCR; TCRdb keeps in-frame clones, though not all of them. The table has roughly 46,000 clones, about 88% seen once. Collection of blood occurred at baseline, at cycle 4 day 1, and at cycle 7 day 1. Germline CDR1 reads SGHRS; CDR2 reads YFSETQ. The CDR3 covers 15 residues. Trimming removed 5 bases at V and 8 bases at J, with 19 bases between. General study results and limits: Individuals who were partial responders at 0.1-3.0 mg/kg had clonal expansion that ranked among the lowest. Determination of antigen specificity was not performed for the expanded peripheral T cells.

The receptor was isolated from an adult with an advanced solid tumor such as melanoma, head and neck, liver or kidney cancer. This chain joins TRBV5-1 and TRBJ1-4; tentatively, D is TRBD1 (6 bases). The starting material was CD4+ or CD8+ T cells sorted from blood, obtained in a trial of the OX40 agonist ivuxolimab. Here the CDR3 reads CASRLRDTRGEKLFF. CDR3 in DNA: TGCGCCAGCAGGCTACGGGACACAAGAGGGGAAAAACTGTTTTTT.